This record concerns one T cell receptor (beta chain) sequence. This specimen comes from a study of Ad26.COV2.S vaccination and SARS-CoV-2 variants. Method: immunoSEQ multiplex PCR; TCRdb's copy keeps in-frame clones and lacks some. This table has hundreds of thousands of clones, around nine tenths appearing once. The V gene end was trimmed by 0 bases and the J gene end by 0 bases; junction bases not matched to a gene: 6. CDR3 length equals 18 residues. Germline lookup yields CDR1 LGHNA and CDR2 YNFKEQ. The treatment denotes: around 19 received Ad26.COV2.S at low or high dose, single or two shots; about 5 received placebo; per-sample allocation not given. Sampling happened 63 days after the first vaccine or placebo injection. The study used a vaccine consisting of an Ad26 vector that expressed Wuhan-strain SARS-CoV-2 spike.

This sequence was found in a person between 18 and 60 years old who received the Ad26.COV2.S COVID-19 vaccine or a placebo. The starting material was peripheral blood, obtained in a trial of Ad26.COV2.S vaccine versus placebo. The chain uses TRBV4-2 and TRBJ2-2; 8 bases align to TRBD2. The CDR3 bases are TGTGCCAGCAGCCAAGATGGGAGCGGGGGCCCGAACACCGGGGAGCTGTTTTTT. Protein product: CASSQDGSGGPNTGELFF.